This is a list of T cell receptor beta chains from one sample in a study of post-analysis software for immune sequencing data. TCRdb called the PCR reads again in MiXCR, with one record for every CDR3 protein. The data contain roughly 600,000 distinct CDR3 sequences, roughly 40% of them singletons. The sample taken for sequencing was blood. Receptor source: a girl aged 5-17 years with multiple sclerosis. Both conserved end residues are part of each CDR3. A D gene is named only where the DNA matches it firmly. Clone size is given for some rows only: seen once, a few or many times, or a class if the clone is expanded.

CDR3nt: TGCAGTCCAAAACAGGACACCTTCTACAATGAGCAGTTCTTC
CDR3aa: CSPKQDTFYNEQFF
j_gene: TRBJ2-1
abundance: .
v_gene: TRBV20-1
d_gene: .

CDR3nt: TGTGCCAGCAGCTTGGGGGATCGGTCTGGCTACACCTTC
CDR3aa: CASSLGDRSGYTF
j_gene: TRBJ1-2
abundance: .
v_gene: TRBV5-5
d_gene: .

CDR3nt: TGCAGCGTTGAAGAGGGGCGGTCGATCGGGACAACAGAAAAACTGTTTTTT
CDR3aa: CSVEEGRSIGTTEKLFF
j_gene: TRBJ1-4
abundance: .
v_gene: TRBV29-1
d_gene: .

CDR3nt: TGTGCCAGCAGCTTAGGGAGCTATGGCTACACCTTC
CDR3aa: CASSLGSYGYTF
j_gene: TRBJ1-2
abundance: many
v_gene: TRBV12-3/TRBV12-4
d_gene: .

CDR3nt: TGCAGTGCTCCAGCCACCCACCCCGGGCAGATCCAAGAGACCCAGTACTTC
CDR3aa: CSAPATHPGQIQETQYF
j_gene: TRBJ2-5
abundance: few
v_gene: TRBV20-1
d_gene: .

CDR3nt: TGTGCCAGCAGTACGCGGGGGGCCGGGGCTATCTACGAGCAGTACTTC
CDR3aa: CASSTRGAGAIYEQYF
j_gene: TRBJ2-7
abundance: .
v_gene: TRBV12-3/TRBV12-4
d_gene: TRBD2

CDR3nt: TGCGCCAGCAGCTCATGGACACTGAACACTGAAGCTTTCTTT
CDR3aa: CASSSWTLNTEAFF
j_gene: TRBJ1-1
abundance: once
v_gene: TRBV5-1
d_gene: .

CDR3nt: TGTGCCAGCAGCTACGGGACTAGCAGCTCCTACGAGCAGTACTTC
CDR3aa: CASSYGTSSSYEQYF
j_gene: TRBJ2-7
abundance: .
v_gene: TRBV14
d_gene: TRBD2

CDR3nt: TGTGCCAGCAGTGAGGACAGAACGGGGGAGCAGTACTTC
CDR3aa: CASSEDRTGEQYF
j_gene: TRBJ2-7
abundance: .
v_gene: TRBV2
d_gene: .

CDR3nt: TGCGCCAGCAGCCCTGACAGGGGAGGCACCGGGGAGCTGTTTTTT
CDR3aa: CASSPDRGGTGELFF
j_gene: TRBJ2-2
abundance: .
v_gene: TRBV5-1
d_gene: TRBD1

CDR3nt: TGCAGTGTCCTAGCGGGGGTCAATGAGCAGTTCTTC
CDR3aa: CSVLAGVNEQFF
j_gene: TRBJ2-1
abundance: few
v_gene: TRBV20-1
d_gene: TRBD2

CDR3nt: TGTGCCAGCAGTTTCTCGGACAGGGCGCACAATGAGCAGTTCTTC
CDR3aa: CASSFSDRAHNEQFF
j_gene: TRBJ2-1
abundance: .
v_gene: TRBV12-3/TRBV12-4
d_gene: TRBD1

CDR3nt: TGTGCCAGCAGCCAAGAGGGGGCCCTCGAGCAGTTCTTC
CDR3aa: CASSQEGALEQFF
j_gene: TRBJ2-1
abundance: .
v_gene: TRBV3-1
d_gene: .

CDR3nt: TGCGCCAGCAGCTCCCAACTAGCGGGAGTGGGGTCCGACGAGCAGTACTTC
CDR3aa: CASSSQLAGVGSDEQYF
j_gene: TRBJ2-7
abundance: .
v_gene: TRBV5-1
d_gene: TRBD2

CDR3nt: TGTGCCTGGAACAGGGGGCCCTACGAGCAGTACTTC
CDR3aa: CAWNRGPYEQYF
j_gene: TRBJ2-7
abundance: .
v_gene: TRBV30
d_gene: TRBD1

CDR3nt: TGCGCCAGCAGCTTGGGGCCGGCGACCCTCAACTATGGCTACACCTTC
CDR3aa: CASSLGPATLNYGYTF
j_gene: TRBJ1-2
abundance: few
v_gene: TRBV5-1
d_gene: .

CDR3nt: TGTGCCAGCAGTTTAGGTGGGGACCGAGATACGCAGTATTTT
CDR3aa: CASSLGGDRDTQYF
j_gene: TRBJ2-3
abundance: few
v_gene: TRBV27
d_gene: .

CDR3nt: TGTGCCAGCAGTTGGACTAACCCTTACACAGATACGCAGTATTTT
CDR3aa: CASSWTNPYTDTQYF
j_gene: TRBJ2-3
abundance: few
v_gene: TRBV6-1
d_gene: .

CDR3nt: TGTGTCAGCAGTGACTCGGAGAGGGGACTAAACTACGAGCAGTACTTC
CDR3aa: CVSSDSERGLNYEQYF
j_gene: TRBJ2-7
abundance: once
v_gene: TRBV6-4
d_gene: TRBD2

CDR3nt: TGCAGCGCTTCAATGGTGGGGAGACACTACGAGCAGTACTTC
CDR3aa: CSASMVGRHYEQYF
j_gene: TRBJ2-7
abundance: .
v_gene: TRBV29-1
d_gene: .

CDR3nt: TGTGCCAGCAGATCGACAGGGGGCTACACTGAAGCTTTCTTT
CDR3aa: CASRSTGGYTEAFF
j_gene: TRBJ1-1
abundance: .
v_gene: TRBV6-5
d_gene: TRBD1

CDR3nt: TGTGCCAGCAGCCCAGGCCGGGACACCTTCACAACTAATGAAAAACTGTTTTTT
CDR3aa: CASSPGRDTFTTNEKLFF
j_gene: TRBJ1-4
abundance: .
v_gene: TRBV12-3/TRBV12-4
d_gene: .

CDR3nt: TGCAGTGCCCCCCGTTGGGGGGCCGTCGAGCAGTTCTTC
CDR3aa: CSAPRWGAVEQFF
j_gene: TRBJ2-1
abundance: .
v_gene: TRBV20-1
d_gene: .

CDR3nt: TGCGCCAGCAGCGGAGGGACAAACCTTTACCCCACAGATACGCAGTATTTT
CDR3aa: CASSGGTNLYPTDTQYF
j_gene: TRBJ2-3
abundance: .
v_gene: TRBV5-1
d_gene: .

CDR3nt: TGCGCCAGCAGCTTGGGGGCTGCACTGAACACTGAAGCTTTCTTT
CDR3aa: CASSLGAALNTEAFF
j_gene: TRBJ1-1
abundance: few
v_gene: TRBV5-1
d_gene: .

CDR3nt: TGCGCCAGCGGCCTTTGGGGGAGTAATAATGAGCAGTTCTTC
CDR3aa: CASGLWGSNNEQFF
j_gene: TRBJ2-1
abundance: .
v_gene: TRBV4-1
d_gene: .

CDR3nt: TGTGCCAGCAGCTTACAGGGCTACGGGAGTCACGAGCAGTACTTC
CDR3aa: CASSLQGYGSHEQYF
j_gene: TRBJ2-7
abundance: once
v_gene: TRBV7-8
d_gene: .

CDR3nt: TGTGCCAGCAGTTTATCGGGGACACTTTCCAAGCAGTACTTC
CDR3aa: CASSLSGTLSKQYF
j_gene: TRBJ2-5
abundance: .
v_gene: TRBV27
d_gene: .

CDR3nt: TGTGCCATTGGACCGAACAATCAGCCCCAGCATTTT
CDR3aa: CAIGPNNQPQHF
j_gene: TRBJ1-5
abundance: .
v_gene: TRBV10-3
d_gene: .

CDR3nt: TGTGCCAGCAGCAAACAGGGGGCGGGATACAATGAGCAGTTCTTC
CDR3aa: CASSKQGAGYNEQFF
j_gene: TRBJ2-1
abundance: once
v_gene: TRBV4-2
d_gene: TRBD1

CDR3nt: TGTGCCAGCAGCCTGAGCCGGAGCGGCCAAGAGACCCAGTACTTC
CDR3aa: CASSLSRSGQETQYF
j_gene: TRBJ2-5
abundance: many
v_gene: TRBV7-6
d_gene: .

CDR3nt: TGCAGTGCCAGACAGCTAAGGTGGACCAAAAACATTCAGTACTTC
CDR3aa: CSARQLRWTKNIQYF
j_gene: TRBJ2-4
abundance: .
v_gene: TRBV20-1
d_gene: .

CDR3nt: TGTGCCAGCTCACCACAGTCGGGACTGGCGTCAGATACGCAGTATTTT
CDR3aa: CASSPQSGLASDTQYF
j_gene: TRBJ2-3
abundance: .
v_gene: TRBV18
d_gene: .

CDR3nt: TGTGCCAGCATCTCCCCGGTGGGGGACGACAATGAGCAGTTCTTC
CDR3aa: CASISPVGDDNEQFF
j_gene: TRBJ2-1
abundance: .
v_gene: TRBV7-8
d_gene: .

CDR3nt: TGTGCCAGCAGCCGGGTCTTGGCTGGGACGGGAGGGCCAAGTACGCAGTATTTT
CDR3aa: CASSRVLAGTGGPSTQYF
j_gene: TRBJ2-3
abundance: few
v_gene: TRBV3-1
d_gene: TRBD2

CDR3nt: TGTGCCAGCAGTTTGGGACAGGGCTACAGTGGCTACACCTTC
CDR3aa: CASSLGQGYSGYTF
j_gene: TRBJ1-2
abundance: .
v_gene: TRBV12-3/TRBV12-4
d_gene: TRBD1

CDR3nt: TGTGCCAGCAGTCACGGATCATTGGGGGTGGATGAGCAGTTCTTC
CDR3aa: CASSHGSLGVDEQFF
j_gene: TRBJ2-1
abundance: few
v_gene: TRBV25-1
d_gene: .

CDR3nt: TGTGCCAGCAGTGCAAGAGGGCCCCAGCATTTT
CDR3aa: CASSARGPQHF
j_gene: TRBJ1-5
abundance: .
v_gene: TRBV12-3/TRBV12-4
d_gene: .

CDR3nt: TGCGCCAGCAGTCCTCCGAACAAGAACTATGGCTACACCTTC
CDR3aa: CASSPPNKNYGYTF
j_gene: TRBJ1-2
abundance: .
v_gene: TRBV5-1
d_gene: .

CDR3nt: TGTGCCAGCAGCCAGGACAGAACACTAGCCAAAAACATTCAGTACTTC
CDR3aa: CASSQDRTLAKNIQYF
j_gene: TRBJ2-4
abundance: few
v_gene: TRBV7-8
d_gene: .

CDR3nt: TGTGCCAGCAGTTTACCCCAGGGCTGGGCCAACGTCCCGACTTTC
CDR3aa: CASSLPQGWANVPTF
j_gene: TRBJ2-6
abundance: .
v_gene: TRBV12-3/TRBV12-4
d_gene: .

CDR3nt: TGTGCCAGCAGCCAATCCGGTGGAACAGGGCTAGGCTACACCTTC
CDR3aa: CASSQSGGTGLGYTF
j_gene: TRBJ1-2
abundance: .
v_gene: TRBV4-2
d_gene: .

CDR3nt: TGTGCCAGCAGCCCAGGGTTTGCGAACACTGAAGCTTTCTTT
CDR3aa: CASSPGFANTEAFF
j_gene: TRBJ1-1
abundance: .
v_gene: TRBV7-9
d_gene: .

CDR3nt: TGTGCCAGCAGCAAAGCTTCTGGCGGGCGGCCGTACAATGAGCAGTTCTTC
CDR3aa: CASSKASGGRPYNEQFF
j_gene: TRBJ2-1
abundance: .
v_gene: TRBV21-1
d_gene: .

CDR3nt: TGCGCCAGCAGCTTGGCCGGACAGGGGGCGCGGGAGCAGTACTTC
CDR3aa: CASSLAGQGAREQYF
j_gene: TRBJ2-7
abundance: .
v_gene: TRBV5-1
d_gene: TRBD1

CDR3nt: TGTGCCAGCAGCCCTGCACAGGGCATCTATGGCTACACCTTC
CDR3aa: CASSPAQGIYGYTF
j_gene: TRBJ1-2
abundance: .
v_gene: TRBV11-2
d_gene: .

CDR3nt: TGTGCCAGCAGTAGCCCGTGGGGTCGGGAGACCCAGTACTTC
CDR3aa: CASSSPWGRETQYF
j_gene: TRBJ2-5
abundance: few
v_gene: TRBV27
d_gene: .

CDR3nt: TGCGCCAGCAGCTTCAGAGAAGGAACCGAGAGTTCGTACAATGAGCAGTTCTTC
CDR3aa: CASSFREGTESSYNEQFF
j_gene: TRBJ2-1
abundance: .
v_gene: TRBV5-1
d_gene: .

CDR3nt: TGCAGTGCTAGAGAGGGGTGGGATACGCAGTATTTT
CDR3aa: CSAREGWDTQYF
j_gene: TRBJ2-3
abundance: .
v_gene: TRBV20-1
d_gene: .